This T cell receptor beta chain is from a study of T cells and Merkel cell carcinoma outcomes. The CDR3 extends over 15 amino acids. Trimming took off 3 bases at V and 4 bases at J, with 14 bases between the two ends. Germline loops: CDR1 SGDLS, CDR2 YYNGEE. Using immunoSEQ multiplex PCR, the repertoire was profiled, and TCRdb retains in-frame clones only, with some absent. The sample contains roughly 13,000 clones, roughly 92% of which appear only once. V usage is TRBV9 and J usage is TRBJ2-1; D could derive from TRBD1 or TRBD2 (6 bases each). Sequencing was performed on tumor tissue from Merkel cell carcinoma. This TCR came from a human donor with Merkel cell carcinoma. This CDR3 is CASSAQGGTYNEQFF. For the CDR3, the DNA is TGTGCCAGCAGCGCCCAAGGCGGGACATACAATGAGCAGTTCTTC.